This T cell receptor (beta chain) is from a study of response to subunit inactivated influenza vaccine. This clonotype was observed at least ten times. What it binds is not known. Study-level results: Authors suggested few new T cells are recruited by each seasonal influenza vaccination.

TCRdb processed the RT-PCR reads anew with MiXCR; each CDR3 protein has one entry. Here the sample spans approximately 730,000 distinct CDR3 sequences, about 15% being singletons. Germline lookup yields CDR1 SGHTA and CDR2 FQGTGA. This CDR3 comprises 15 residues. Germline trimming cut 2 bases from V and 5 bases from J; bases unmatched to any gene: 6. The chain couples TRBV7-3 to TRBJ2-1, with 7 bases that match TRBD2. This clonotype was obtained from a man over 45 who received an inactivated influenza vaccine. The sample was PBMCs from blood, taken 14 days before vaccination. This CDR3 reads CASSLWGEGHNEQFF. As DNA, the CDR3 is TGTGCCAGCAGCTTATGGGGGGAGGGACACAATGAGCAGTTCTTC.